The next 11 T cell receptor beta chains were all read from a single sample in a study of early T cells in non-severe SARS-CoV-2 infection. One entry per CDR3 protein, called by TCRdb with MiXCR from the 5' RACE reads. Of some 71,000 distinct CDR3 sequences listed, approximately 10% are singletons. The sequenced sample was whole blood, obtained at baseline. These receptors all come from an adult who was a healthcare worker with PCR-confirmed SARS-CoV-2 infection or an uninfected control (not recorded which).

The table lists this clonotype with a few counts. This sequence joins TRBV14 and TRBJ1-2, with 12 bases identical to TRBD1. The CDR3 is 16 amino acids. Germline V gene data show CDR1 as SGHDN and CDR2 as FVKESK. J lost 3 bases, V lost 1 base, and 3 bases had no gene match. The CDR3 coding sequence is TGTGCCAGCAGCCAAGTTGGGGACAGGGGGCACTATGGCTACACCTTC. It codes for CASSQVGDRGHYGYTF.

The chain uses TRBV29-1 and TRBJ1-2, with a weak D call TRBD1 (6 bases). Per germline, CDR1 SQVTM and CDR2 ANQGSEA. Trimming took off 3 bases at V and 0 bases at J, with 20 bases between the two ends. The CDR3 consists of 17 residues. For the CDR3, the DNA is TGCAGCGTTGATCGGGAAATAGGCAGGGGCCCTAACTATGGCTACACCTTC. Translated, it gives CSVDREIGRGPNYGYTF.

This clonotype has at least ten counts. The chain recombines TRBV9 with TRBJ2-3, with TRBD2 matching over 8 bases. This CDR3 is built from 18 residues. CDR1 and CDR2 (germline): SGDLS, YYNGEE. J lost 1 base, V lost 3 bases, and 13 bases had no gene match. The DNA for the CDR3 is TGTGCCAGCAGCGCCACTTCGGCAGCGGGGGTTGGCACAGATACGCAGTATTTT. It yields the protein CASSATSAAGVGTDTQYF.

There are a few counts of this clonotype. This rearrangement joins TRBV27 to TRBJ2-1; D possibly corresponds to TRBD2 (6 bases). This CDR3 contains 11 residues. V lost 4 bases, J lost 8 bases, and 6 bases lay in between. Germline V gives CDR1 MNHEY, CDR2 SMNVEV (reference sequence). For the CDR3, the DNA is TGTGCCAGCAGTTGGGGGGATGAGCAGTTCTTC. As protein: CASSWGDEQFF.

The gene calls are TRBV29-1 and TRBJ1-2; D possibly corresponds to TRBD1 (6 bases). Trimming took off 5 bases at V and 3 bases at J, with 22 bases between the two ends. The germline gives CDR1 SQVTM, CDR2 ANQGSEA. The CDR3 is made up of 16 amino acids. CDR3: CSVHPRQAVGDYGYTF. CDR3 nucleotides: TGCAGCGTTCACCCGAGACAGGCCGTTGGGGACTATGGCTACACCTTC. Full variable domain (remainder filled in from reference TRBV29-1 and TRBJ1-2): SAVISQKPSRDICQRGTSLTIQCQVDSQVTMMFWYRQQPGQSLTLIATANQGSEATYESGFVIDKFPISRPNLTFSTLTVSNMSPEDSSIYLCSVHPRQAVGDYGYTFGSGTRLTVV.

This clonotype was recorded at least ten times. This rearrangement joins TRBV29-1 to TRBJ2-1; D uncertain. The V gene lost 7 bases and the J gene lost 10 bases, with 14 bases spanning the gap. This CDR3 has 11 amino acids. CDR1 SQVTM and CDR2 ANQGSEA come from the germline V gene. The CDR3, as DNA: TGCAGCGGTGGTATGGTCAAGGAGCAGTTCTTC. Translating it yields CSGGMVKEQFF.

The genes are TRBV18 and TRBJ2-5, with D uncertain. Per the germline V gene, CDR1 is KGHSH and CDR2 is LQKENI. V shed 3 bases and J shed 8 bases, with 16 bases lying between them. CDR3 length equals 14 residues. CDR3 sequence: CASSPDYSRDTQYF. CDR3 DNA: TGTGCCAGCTCACCCGATTACTCAAGAGATACCCAGTACTTC.

In this sample, this clonotype turned up many times. The chain combines TRBV3-1 with TRBJ2-3; D is possibly TRBD2 (7 bases). With 2 bases removed from V and 5 bases from J, the gap between germline ends came to 17 bases. The CDR3 consists of 16 residues. CDR1 is LGHDT, CDR2 YNNKEL, per germline (reference sequence). CDR3 sequence: CASSQRLGGRGDTQYF. In DNA form, the CDR3 reads TGTGCCAGCAGCCAACGGCTGGGGGGGCGAGGAGATACGCAGTATTTT.

This clonotype was picked up a small number of times. The chain joins TRBV10-2 to TRBJ1-2, with D perhaps matching TRBD1 (5 bases). The germline V gene has CDR1 WSHSY and CDR2 SAAADI. Trimming removed 5 bases from V and 5 bases from J, with 18 bases in between. The CDR3 loop spans 15 amino acids. This CDR3 is CASSQGGIGGYGYTF. CDR3 bases: TGCGCCAGCAGTCAAGGTGGCATCGGGGGATATGGCTACACCTTC.

About this clonotype itself: A read error is possible here, since a much larger clone lies one base away. The chain uses TRBV7-8 and TRBJ2-3; TRBD2 matches at 8 bases. The CDR3 has 14 amino acids. Germline CDR1 reads SGHVS; CDR2 reads FQNEAQ. The chain's CDR3 is CVSAREALMDTQYF. The CDR3 nucleotides read TGTGTCAGCGCGCGGGAGGCCCTTATGGATACGCAGTATTTT.

This sequence joins TRBV4-1 and TRBJ1-6, with TRBD1 identical over 7 bases. Trimming at V came to 2 bases and at J to 9 bases, leaving 4 bases not matched to a gene. Germline V lookup: CDR1 MGHRA, CDR2 YSYEKL. The CDR3 is 14 amino acids. CDR3 coding DNA: TGCGCCAGCAGCCAATTGACAGGGTTTTCACCCCTCCACTTT. Encoded protein: CASSQLTGFSPLHF.